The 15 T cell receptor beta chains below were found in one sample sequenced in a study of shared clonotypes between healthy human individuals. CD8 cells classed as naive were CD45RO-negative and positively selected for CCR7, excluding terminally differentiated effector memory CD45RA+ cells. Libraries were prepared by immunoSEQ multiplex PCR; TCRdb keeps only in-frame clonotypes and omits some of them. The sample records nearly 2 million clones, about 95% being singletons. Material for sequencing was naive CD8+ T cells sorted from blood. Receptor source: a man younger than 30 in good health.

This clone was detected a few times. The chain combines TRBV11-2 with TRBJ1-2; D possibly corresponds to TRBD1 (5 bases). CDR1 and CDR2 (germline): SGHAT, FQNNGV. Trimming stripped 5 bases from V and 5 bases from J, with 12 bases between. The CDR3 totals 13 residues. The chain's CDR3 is CASSRDSGYGYTF. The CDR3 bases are TGTGCCAGCAGCCGCGACAGTGGGTATGGCTACACCTTC.

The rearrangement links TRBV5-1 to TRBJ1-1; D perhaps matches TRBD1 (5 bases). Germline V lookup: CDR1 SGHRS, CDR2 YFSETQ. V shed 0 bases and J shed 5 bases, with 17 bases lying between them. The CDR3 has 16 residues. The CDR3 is CASSLDSPLRGTEAFF. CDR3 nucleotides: TGCGCCAGCAGCTTGGACAGTCCGTTACGGGGGACTGAAGCTTTCTTT.

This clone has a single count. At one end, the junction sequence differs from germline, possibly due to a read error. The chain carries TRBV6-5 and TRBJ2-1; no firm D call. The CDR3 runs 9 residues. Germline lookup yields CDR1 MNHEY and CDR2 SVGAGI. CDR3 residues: CASSYSAIF. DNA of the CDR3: TGTGCCAGCAGTTACTCCGCTATCTTC.

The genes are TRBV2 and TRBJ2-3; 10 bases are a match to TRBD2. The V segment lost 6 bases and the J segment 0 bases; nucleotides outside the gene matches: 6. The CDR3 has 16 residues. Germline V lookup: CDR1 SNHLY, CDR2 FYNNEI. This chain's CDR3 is CASRKVTSGSTDTQYF. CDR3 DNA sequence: TGTGCCAGCAGGAAAGTGACTAGCGGGAGCACAGATACGCAGTATTTT.

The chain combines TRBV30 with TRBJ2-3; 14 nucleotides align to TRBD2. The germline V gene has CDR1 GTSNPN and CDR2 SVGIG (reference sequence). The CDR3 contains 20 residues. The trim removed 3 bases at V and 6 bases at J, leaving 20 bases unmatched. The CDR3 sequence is CAWRDPGLAGAQLTADTQYF. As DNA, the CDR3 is TGTGCCTGGAGAGACCCGGGACTAGCGGGGGCCCAGCTCACCGCGGATACGCAGTATTTT. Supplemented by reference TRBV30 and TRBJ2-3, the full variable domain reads SQTIHQWPATLVQPVGSPLSLECTVEGTSNPNLYWYRQAAGRGLQLLFYSVGIGQISSEVPQNLSASRPQDRQFILSSKKLLLSDSGFYLCAWRDPGLAGAQLTADTQYFGPGTRLTVL.

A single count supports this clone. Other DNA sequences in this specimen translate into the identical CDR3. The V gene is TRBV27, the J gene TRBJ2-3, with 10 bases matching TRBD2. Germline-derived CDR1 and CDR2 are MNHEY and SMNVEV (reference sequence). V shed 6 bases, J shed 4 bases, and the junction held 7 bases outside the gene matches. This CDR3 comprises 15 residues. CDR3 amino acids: CASSPLAGVSDTQYF. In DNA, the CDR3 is TGTGCCAGCAGCCCTCTAGCGGGAGTTTCAGATACGCAGTATTTT.

The DNA of the CDR3 is TGTGCCAGCGGACAGGGAAATGAGCAGTTCTTC. Translated, it gives CASGQGNEQFF. V is TRBV7-6 and J is TRBJ2-1, with 8 bases lining up with TRBD1. The CDR3 spans 11 residues. With V trimmed by 8 bases and J by 7 bases, 1 base remained unmatched. Germline V lookup: CDR1 SGHVS, CDR2 FNYEAQ.

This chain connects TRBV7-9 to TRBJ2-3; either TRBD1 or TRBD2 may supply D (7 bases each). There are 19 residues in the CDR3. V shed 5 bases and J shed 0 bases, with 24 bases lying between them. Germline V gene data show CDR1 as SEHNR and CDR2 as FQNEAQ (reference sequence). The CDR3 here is CASSGGGEGAVISTDTQYF. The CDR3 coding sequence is TGTGCCAGCAGCGGCGGGGGAGAGGGGGCAGTGATAAGCACAGATACGCAGTATTTT.

The CDR3 is CASSEVGGTDTQYF. The CDR3 DNA is TGCGCCAGCAGTGAGGTCGGGGGAACAGATACGCAGTATTTT. This chain connects TRBV10-1 to TRBJ2-3, with D perhaps matching TRBD2 (6 bases). The germline V gene encodes CDR1 WNHNN and CDR2 SYGVQD (reference sequence). Trimming removed 2 bases at V and 3 bases at J, with 9 bases between. The CDR3 totals 14 residues.

CDR3 amino acids: CASSSTKEGGDNQPQHF. CDR3 DNA sequence: TGTGCCAGCAGCTCGACAAAAGAGGGGGGTGACAATCAGCCCCAGCATTTT. The J gene is TRBJ1-5, the V gene TRBV5-5, with D perhaps TRBD1 (6 bases). The CDR3 is 17 amino acids. Germline V CDR1 and CDR2: SGHKS, YYEKEE (reference sequence). The V end lost 3 bases, the J end lost 3 bases, and 19 bases lay between the germline ends.

Here the CDR3 DNA reads TGTGCCAGTAGTACCGCCGGGACAGCCCCCTACGAGCAGTACTTC. Translating it yields CASSTAGTAPYEQYF. The chain links TRBV19 to TRBJ2-7, with TRBD1 identical over 7 bases. The CDR3 totals 15 residues. Unmatched junction bases numbered 8, after V lost 4 bases and J lost 2 bases. Germline CDR1 is LNHDA and CDR2 is SQIVND (reference sequence).

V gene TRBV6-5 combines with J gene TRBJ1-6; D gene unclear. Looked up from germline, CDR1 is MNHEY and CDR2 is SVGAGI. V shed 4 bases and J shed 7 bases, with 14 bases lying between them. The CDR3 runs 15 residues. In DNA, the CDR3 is TGTGCCAGCAGTTCCGGACCCCACGGGAATTCACCCCTCCACTTT. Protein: CASSSGPHGNSPLHF.

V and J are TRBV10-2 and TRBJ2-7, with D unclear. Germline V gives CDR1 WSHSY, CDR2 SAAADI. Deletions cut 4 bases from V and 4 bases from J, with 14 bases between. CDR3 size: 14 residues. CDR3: CASSGRLVVYEQYF. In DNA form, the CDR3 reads TGCGCCAGCAGTGGACGACTCGTAGTGTACGAGCAGTACTTC.

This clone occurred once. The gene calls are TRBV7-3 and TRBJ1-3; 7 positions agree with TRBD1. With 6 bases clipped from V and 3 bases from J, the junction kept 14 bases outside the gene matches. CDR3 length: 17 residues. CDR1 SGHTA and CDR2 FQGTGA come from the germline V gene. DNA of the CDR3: TGTGCCAGCAGATCTTATAAACAGGGGAGAGGTGGAAACACCATATATTTT. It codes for CASRSYKQGRGGNTIYF.

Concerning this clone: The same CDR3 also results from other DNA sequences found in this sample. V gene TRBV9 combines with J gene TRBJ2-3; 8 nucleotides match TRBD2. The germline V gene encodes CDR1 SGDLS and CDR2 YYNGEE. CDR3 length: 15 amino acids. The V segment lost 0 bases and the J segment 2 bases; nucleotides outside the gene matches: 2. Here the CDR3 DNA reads TGTGCCAGCAGCGTAGGCGGGGGGACCACAGATACGCAGTATTTT. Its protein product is CASSVGGGTTDTQYF. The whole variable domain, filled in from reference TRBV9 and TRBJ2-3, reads DSGVTQTPKHLITATGQRVTLRCSPRSGDLSVYWYQQSLDQGLQFLIQYYNGEERAKGNILERFSAQQFPDLHSELNLSSLELGDSALYFCASSVGGGTTDTQYFGPGTRLTVL.